The 11 T cell receptor beta chains listed next were all sequenced from one sample in a study of CD8 T cells in ankylosing spondylitis. Study-level results: Seemingly distinctive of ankylosing spondylitis blood was a TCR beta motif formed by eight highly homologous variants.

The antigens for these receptors are not known. MiXCR, applied by TCRdb to the 5' RACE reads, yields one record per CDR3 protein. The sample yields some 840,000 distinct CDR3 sequences, 12% seen once. Sequenced: blood, either unsorted or a sorted T cell fraction (not recorded which). Source of these receptors: a male donor with ankylosing spondylitis.

The chain recombines TRBV27 with TRBJ1-3, with TRBD1 matching over 8 bases. V gave up 4 bases and J gave up 4 bases; unmatched junction bases: 6. The CDR3 loop spans 15 amino acids. From germline, CDR1 is MNHEY and CDR2 SMNVEV (reference sequence). CDR3 protein: CASSSRDRPGNTIYF. The CDR3 DNA follows: TGTGCCAGCAGTTCCCGGGACAGGCCGGGAAACACCATATATTTT.

The chain joins TRBV28 to TRBJ2-7; D unclear. Germline lookup yields CDR1 MDHEN and CDR2 SYDVKM. This CDR3 has 13 amino acids. V lost 10 bases and J 3 bases, leaving 16 bases between the germline ends. DNA of the CDR3: TGTGCCACTGGGTGGGTCAGGTTCTACGAGCAGTACTTC. This sequence encodes CATGWVRFYEQYF.

The chain is built from TRBV25-1 and TRBJ1-1; D unclear. Germline CDR1 is MGHDK and CDR2 is SYGVNS. The V and J ends lost 7 bases and 7 bases respectively, with 10 bases between them. The CDR3 extends over 11 amino acids. The CDR3 region has the DNA TGTGCCAGCACGGTAGACGGTGAAGCTTTCTTT. Its protein is CASTVDGEAFF.

The V and J genes are TRBV5-1 and TRBJ1-4; perhaps TRBD1 as D (5 bases). Per the germline V gene, CDR1 is SGHRS and CDR2 is YFSETQ. V was pared by 7 bases and J by 0 bases, with 16 bases between. The CDR3 runs to 16 residues. The CDR3, as DNA: TGCGCCAGCGGAAGGGGTAACTCTGCAACTAATGAAAAACTGTTTTTT. Translated, it gives CASGRGNSATNEKLFF.

This clonotype occurred a few times. The chain links TRBV7-6 to TRBJ1-2; 8 bases line up with TRBD1. Germline CDR1 and CDR2: SGHVS and FNYEAQ. This CDR3 spans 15 amino acids. Unmatched junction bases numbered 10, after V lost 4 bases and J lost 6 bases. Here the CDR3 DNA reads TGTGCCAGCAGCTACGAAGCGGCGACAGGGGATGGCTACACCTTC. This gives the protein CASSYEAATGDGYTF.

This clonotype was detected a few times. This CDR3 reads CSAGEGFSYEQYF. The DNA for the CDR3 is TGCAGTGCTGGGGAGGGTTTCTCCTACGAGCAGTACTTC. J is TRBJ2-7 and V is TRBV20-1; 7 nucleotides align to TRBD2. The germline gives CDR1 DFQATT, CDR2 SNEGSKA (reference sequence). V shed 5 bases and J 0 bases; nucleotides not matched to a gene: 4. The CDR3 is 13 amino acids.

This clonotype was found many times. The chain carries TRBV5-1 and TRBJ2-7; TRBD1 aligns across 8 bases. The CDR3 runs 19 residues. V dropped 4 bases and J dropped 0; count of bases not matched to a gene: 18. The V gene's germline CDR1 is SGHRS and CDR2 YFSETQ. The CDR3 DNA reads as TGCGCCAGCAGCGACCGGACAGGGTTTTGGCATGAACCCTCCTACGAGCAGTACTTC. Residues: CASSDRTGFWHEPSYEQYF. The whole variable domain, filled in from reference TRBV5-1 and TRBJ2-7, reads KAGVTQTPRYLIKTRGQQVTLSCSPISGHRSVSWYQQTPGQGLQFLFEYFSETQRNKGNFPGRFSGRQFSNSRSEMNVSTLELGDSALYLCASSDRTGFWHEPSYEQYFGPGTRLTVT.

This clonotype appeared many times. The chain has TRBV20-1 and TRBJ2-3; D remains ambiguous. CDR3 length: 14 amino acids. Germline V gene sequence: CDR1 DFQATT, CDR2 SNEGSKA (reference sequence). Between the trimmed V and J ends, which lost 4 bases and 0 bases, there was a span of 11 bases. The CDR3 sequence is CSAIEARSTDTQYF. CDR3 DNA: TGCAGTGCTATTGAAGCGAGGAGCACAGATACGCAGTATTTT.

The genes are TRBV2 and TRBJ1-1, with D possibly TRBD1 on 5 matching bases. There are 13 residues in the CDR3. The V and J ends lost 11 bases and 7 bases respectively, with 20 bases between them. Germline V gene sequence: CDR1 SNHLY, CDR2 FYNNEI. CDR3: CAARRGEVGEAFF. As DNA, the CDR3 is TGTGCCGCCCGGCGGGGGGAGGTTGGTGAAGCTTTCTTT.

The chain is built from TRBV28 and TRBJ2-1; D might be TRBD1 (5 bases). The CDR3 has 12 residues. V lost 2 bases and J 12 bases, leaving 11 bases between the germline ends. CDR1 is MDHEN and CDR2 is SYDVKM in the germline V gene. DNA for the CDR3: TGTGCCAGCAGTTTAGCACAGGTCGGGCAGTTCTTC. Amino acids: CASSLAQVGQFF.

This clonotype was picked up many times. The chain employs TRBV20-1 and TRBJ1-2; unclear D gene. Germline CDR1 and CDR2: DFQATT and SNEGSKA (reference sequence). V lost 5 bases, J lost 5 bases, and 15 bases lay in between. The CDR3 runs to 13 residues. CDR3 sequence (DNA): TGCAGTGCTCGTGCCCTAGGGAGATATGGCTACACCTTC. Translation: CSARALGRYGYTF.